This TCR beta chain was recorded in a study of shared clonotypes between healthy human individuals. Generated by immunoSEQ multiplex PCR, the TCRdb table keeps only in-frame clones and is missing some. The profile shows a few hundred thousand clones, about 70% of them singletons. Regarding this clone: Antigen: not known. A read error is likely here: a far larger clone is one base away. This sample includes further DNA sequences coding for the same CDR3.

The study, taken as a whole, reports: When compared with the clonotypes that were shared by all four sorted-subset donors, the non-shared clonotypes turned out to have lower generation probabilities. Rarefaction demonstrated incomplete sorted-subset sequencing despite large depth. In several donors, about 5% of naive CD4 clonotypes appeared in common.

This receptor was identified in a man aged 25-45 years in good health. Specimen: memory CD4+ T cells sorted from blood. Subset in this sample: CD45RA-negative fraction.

The CDR3 DNA reads TGCAGTGCTGACCGGACAGGGACGAACTATGGCTACACCTTC. Translated: CSADRTGTNYGYTF. This chain uses TRBV29-1 with TRBJ1-2, with 8 bases fitting TRBD1. This CDR3 spans 14 amino acids. Looked up from germline, CDR1 is SQVTM and CDR2 is ANQGSEA.